Reported below is one T cell receptor (beta chain). What antigen it recognizes has not been identified. The sample holds no much larger clone one base away, and base qualities are not on file. These data belong to a study of Graves' ophthalmopathy and Graves' hyperthyroidism listed by TCRdb under 2018. Regarding the study in general: Hyperthyroidism was considered stable if no progression to ophthalmopathy occurred within 18 months of follow-up. In total, around 140 blood samples were TCR-sequenced: approximately 42 ophthalmopathy, over 70 hyperthyroidism and 17 hyperthyroidism-to-ophthalmopathy patients. TCR beta repertoire signatures were used to distinguish Graves' ophthalmopathy from Graves' hyperthyroidism and to predict progression to ophthalmopathy. Following sample collection, hyperthyroidism patients were given methimazole at a starting dose of 30 mg daily, and ophthalmopathy patients were given high-dose intravenous methylprednisolone. To explore V-J signatures that separate ophthalmopathy from hyperthyroidism, a discovery set of 95 to 100 patients was enrolled, consisting of 40 to 45 with ophthalmopathy and about 60 with stable hyperthyroidism. For independent validation, a separate cohort was made up of roughly 19 hyperthyroidism patients plus 17 patients who later progressed from hyperthyroidism to ophthalmopathy. T-cell repertoires of thyroid tissue and blood were compared in several hyperthyroidism patients. What the research found in general, with its limitations: Most expanded thyroid clonotypes with a frequency above 0.001 also appeared in blood, which suggests that blood repertoires may reflect the immune response in the thyroid. The 13-signature model separated ophthalmopathy from stable hyperthyroidism with approximately 88% sensitivity and about 81% specificity in cross-validation, and 80%/75% in the test set. No statistical method was used to set the sample size in advance, and the investigators knew which group each participant was assigned to. In validation, the model predicted ophthalmopathy progression with 55% to 71% sensitivity and roughly 72% specificity; some 13 predicted patients were CT-confirmed with GO in a median of approximately 6.2 months.

TCR beta CDR3 regions were amplified from RNA transcripts for repertoire sequencing. HTBI primers and the Qiagen OneStep RT-PCR kit were used in a first-round RT-PCR, which was followed by a second-round multiplex PCR, size selection and purification. Sequencing of the libraries was carried out on an Illumina HiSeq2000 in paired-end mode with 100 bp reads. In the authors' own workflow: SOAPnuke was used to process the reads, removing any read that contained adapters or uncalled bases, had a mean Phred below 15, or lacked an exact match to the constant primer or identifier. High-quality paired reads were merged with COPE v1.2.5. Unique nucleotide sequences were defined as clonotypes and aligned to IMGT TRB V, D and J references using MiTCR v1.1. The analysis was limited to V-J combinations with a frequency above 0.0001, which together covered just over 98% of the repertoires. For each V-J combination, a TCR clonal expansion and chaos score was defined as F50 clonal expansion divided by the chaos observed in the TCRdist matrix. Welch's t-statistics and random forest were used to reduce the features to around 13 V-J combinations, which were then used as input to a naive Bayes classifier. The Morisita-Horn index was used to measure how similar the thyroid and blood repertoires were. Through fastp at Q25 and MiXCR, TCRdb rebuilt clones from the public reads, retaining in-frame beta chains. CDR3 protein duplicates are merged, each entry listing the most common genes and DNA. The V and J calls were not made by the authors but by TCRdb's processing. This sample gives approximately 1.2 million distinct CDR3 sequences in total; less than 45% of them show up just once. Over 8.5% of the sample is taken by the ten largest.

Relative to germline, V is 7 bases shorter and J is 6 bases shorter, with 22 bases between their ends. CDR3 length: 16 amino acids, cysteine to phenylalanine. Only the CDR3 part of the read is kept: 48 bases, read in frame from the first base. Hyperthyroidism patients were newly diagnosed, were aged 18 to 65 years, and had a disease duration under 2 months. Anyone with other autoimmune diseases, uncontrolled infections, pregnancy or lactation was excluded from the study. Clinical symptoms, serum thyroxine, TRAb, thyroid ultrasound and orbital computed tomography formed the basis of the diagnosis. Total RNA was extracted with Trizol reagent and quality-checked on an Agilent 2100 Bioanalyzer.

This clonotype originated in an adult man with Graves' hyperthyroidism. The sample was peripheral blood or thyroid tissue (not recorded which). Rearrangement joined TRBV12-3 or TRBV12-4 to TRBJ1-5; 5 matching bases give a weak D call of TRBD1. The CDR3 has the sequence CASNRAGPRGGQPQHF. In nucleotides, the sequence is TGTGCCAGCAACCGGGCGGGACCACGTGGCGGTCAGCCCCAGCATTTT.